The 21 T cell receptor beta chains below were found in one sample sequenced in a study of follicular helper T cells after annual influenza vaccination. Libraries were prepared by immunoSEQ multiplex PCR; TCRdb keeps only in-frame clonotypes and omits some of them. The sample has fewer than 7,500 clones, around 75% seen once. Time point reported: 2015-2016 season, 7 days after influenza vaccination. Sample: CXCR5- memory CD4+ T cells sorted from blood, taken 7 days after influenza vaccination. These receptors all stem from an adult who received the influenza vaccine.

The V gene is TRBV6-6, the J gene TRBJ2-7; 8 bases agree with TRBD1. The CDR3 is 15 amino acids. With V trimmed by 5 bases and J by 0 bases, 6 bases remained unmatched. Germline lookup yields CDR1 MNHNY and CDR2 SVGAGI (reference sequence). CDR3 loop: CASSTPGGPSYEQYF. CDR3 coding DNA: TGTGCCAGCAGTACCCCAGGGGGCCCCTCCTACGAGCAGTACTTC.

CDR3 in amino acids: CASSLRSPAGPGDTQYF. CDR3 DNA sequence: TGTGCCAGCAGTTTAAGAAGCCCAGCGGGGCCAGGGGATACGCAGTATTTT. The chain combines TRBV27 with TRBJ2-3; the match to TRBD2 covers 7 bases. V was pared by 2 bases and J by 6 bases, with 14 bases of the junction left unmatched. CDR1 is MNHEY and CDR2 is SMNVEV in the germline V gene (reference sequence). The length of the CDR3 is 17 residues.

V usage is TRBV11-2 and J usage is TRBJ2-5, with 8 positions matching TRBD2. J was trimmed by 2 bases and V by 0 bases; bases with no gene match: 8. Germline V lookup: CDR1 SGHAT, CDR2 FQNNGV. The CDR3 spans 17 residues. The CDR3 coding sequence is TGTGCCAGCAGCTTAGATGGGGCGGGGGGCGATCAAGAGACCCAGTACTTC. Encoded protein: CASSLDGAGGDQETQYF. Combining the CDR3 with reference TRBV11-2 and TRBJ2-5 gives the whole variable domain EAGVAQSPRYKIIEKRQSVAFWCNPISGHATLYWYQQILGQGPKLLIQFQNNGVVDDSQLPKDRFSAERLKGVDSTLKIQPAKLEDSAVYLCASSLDGAGGDQETQYFGPGTRLLVL.

This sequence joins TRBV10-3 and TRBJ2-2; 9 bases are a match to TRBD1. The CDR3 extends over 16 amino acids. V dropped 10 bases and J dropped 4; count of bases not matched to a gene: 13. Per the germline V gene, CDR1 is ENHRY and CDR2 is SYGVKD. In nucleotides, the CDR3 is TGTGCCACAAAAAGTACAGGGGGCCGGGCCACCGGGGAGCTGTTTTTT. Translation gives CATKSTGGRATGELFF.

Only one count was recorded for this clone. This chain links TRBV5-1 with TRBJ1-1; possibly TRBD1 for D (6 bases). The CDR3 totals 14 residues. Germline assignment: CDR1 SGHRS and CDR2 YFSETQ. V lost 0 bases to trimming and J lost 8 bases, with 14 bases between them. The CDR3 region is CASSLVGQSQEAFF. CDR3 coding DNA: TGCGCCAGCAGCTTGGTCGGACAGTCCCAGGAAGCTTTCTTT. The variable domain in full, completed from reference TRBV5-1 and TRBJ1-1, reads KAGVTQTPRYLIKTRGQQVTLSCSPISGHRSVSWYQQTPGQGLQFLFEYFSETQRNKGNFPGRFSGRQFSNSRSEMNVSTLELGDSALYLCASSLVGQSQEAFFGQGTRLTVV.

The chain employs TRBV9 and TRBJ1-4; tentative D call: TRBD1 (6 bases). This CDR3 region has 15 residues. From germline, CDR1 is SGDLS and CDR2 YYNGEE. V shed 4 bases and J shed 2 bases, with 12 bases lying between them. CDR3 protein: CASSLGHLTNEKLFF. The CDR3 DNA follows: TGTGCCAGCAGCTTGGGACATTTGACTAATGAAAAACTGTTTTTT.

J is TRBJ1-2 and V is TRBV6-5; D ambiguous. The germline V gene encodes CDR1 MNHEY and CDR2 SVGAGI. The germline V and J ends were trimmed by 2 bases and 0 bases, with 4 bases remaining between them. This CDR3 is 13 amino acids long. The CDR3 DNA follows: TGTGCCAGCAGTTACGGGGCTAACTATGGCTACACCTTC. Its protein product is CASSYGANYGYTF.

The genes are TRBV6-1 and TRBJ1-5; D is unclear. The V gene's germline CDR1 is MNHNS and CDR2 SASEGT. There are 14 residues in the CDR3. V lost 7 bases to trimming and J lost 4 bases, with 14 bases between them. CDR3 in DNA: TGTGCCAGCATTGCGGGGAGAAAAAATCAGCCCCAGCATTTT. It encodes CASIAGRKNQPQHF.

CDR3 coding DNA: TGCGCCACTTCGCGGGACACCCGCACCGGGGAGCTGTTTTTT. Protein: CATSRDTRTGELFF. V is TRBV5-1 and J is TRBJ2-2; D may correspond to TRBD1 or TRBD2 (6 bases each). Trimming removed 9 bases at V and 4 bases at J, with 16 bases between. There are 14 residues in the CDR3. Germline CDR1 and CDR2: SGHRS and YFSETQ.

The rearrangement joins TRBV2 to TRBJ2-2; D uncertain. Germline CDR1 SNHLY, CDR2 FYNNEI. V lost 3 bases and J 0 bases, leaving 5 bases between the germline ends. The length of the CDR3 is 14 residues. The CDR3 protein is CASSEIANTGELFF. The CDR3 nucleotides read TGTGCCAGCAGTGAGATAGCGAACACCGGGGAGCTGTTTTTT.

The chain carries TRBV7-3 and TRBJ2-1; D is uncertain. V was trimmed by 3 bases and J by 16 bases, leaving 19 bases between them. Germline V gene data show CDR1 as SGHTA and CDR2 as FQGTGA. The CDR3 contains 13 residues. The CDR3 sequence: CASSFTFEQRGFF. The CDR3 DNA is TGTGCCAGCAGCTTTACCTTTGAGCAGCGAGGCTTCTTC. The full variable domain, its missing parts supplied by reference TRBV7-3 and TRBJ2-1, is GAGVSQTPSNKVTEKGKYVELRCDPISGHTALYWYRQSLGQGPEFLIYFQGTGAADDSGLPNDRFFAVRPEGSVSTLKIQRTERGDSAVYLCASSFTFEQRGFFGPGTRLTVL.

This clone was seen more than once but under ten times. The V gene is TRBV7-9, the J gene TRBJ2-7; D remains ambiguous. There are 13 residues in the CDR3. Germline CDR1 SEHNR, CDR2 FQNEAQ (reference sequence). V lost 3 bases, J lost 0 bases, and 6 bases lay in between. The CDR3 bases are TGTGCCAGCAGCTTTTGGAGCTCCTACGAGCAGTACTTC. Translation: CASSFWSSYEQYF.

The CDR3 coding sequence is TGCGCCAGCAGCGGTGGCGGGGCTGGGGCCAACGTCCTGACTTTC. Translated, it gives CASSGGGAGANVLTF. V gene TRBV5-1 combines with J gene TRBJ2-6, with D possibly being TRBD2 (6 bases). The CDR3 runs to 15 residues. Germline CDR1 reads SGHRS; CDR2 reads YFSETQ. The V gene lost 4 bases and the J gene lost 2 bases, with 10 bases spanning the gap.

This clone appeared a few times. The chain links TRBV7-2 to TRBJ2-7; D possibly corresponds to TRBD1 (6 bases). The ends were cut back, 5 bases at V and 3 bases at J, with 20 bases in the middle. Per the germline V gene, CDR1 is SGHTA and CDR2 is FQGNSA. The CDR3 consists of 16 residues. As DNA, the CDR3 is TGTGCCAGCAGCCTCGTTGGGGGACAAGCGAGCTACGAGCAGTACTTC. Translated, it gives CASSLVGGQASYEQYF.

This clone was observed a handful of times. V and J are TRBV11-1 and TRBJ2-5; no reliable D call. CDR3 length: 14 residues. Trimming shortened V by 5 bases and J by 5 bases, and 15 bases separated the two germline ends. Germline CDR1 and CDR2: SGHAT and FQDESV (reference sequence). In DNA form, the CDR3 reads TGTGCCAGCAGCCCCGTCGCAGTAAGGGAGACCCAGTACTTC. The encoded protein is CASSPVAVRETQYF.

The sample holds a few counts of this clone. The genes are TRBV7-2 and TRBJ1-2, with D possibly being TRBD1 (5 bases). V was shortened by 5 bases and J by 7 bases, with 17 bases between the two germline ends. The germline V gene encodes CDR1 SGHTA and CDR2 FQGNSA. The CDR3 extends over 14 amino acids. Here the CDR3 reads CASSLIGTVSGYTF. The DNA of the CDR3 is TGTGCCAGCAGCCTAATCGGGACTGTGTCTGGCTACACCTTC.

The chain combines TRBV7-2 with TRBJ2-3; TRBD2 is a possible D gene (7 bases). Germline V gene sequence: CDR1 SGHTA, CDR2 FQGNSA. The CDR3 extends over 14 amino acids. Trimming cost V 5 bases and J 6 bases, with 15 bases left between them. CDR3 residues: CASSLAGDMDTQYF. The CDR3 bases are TGTGCCAGCAGCCTCGCGGGGGACATGGATACGCAGTATTTT.

V and J are TRBV18 and TRBJ1-4, with TRBD1 as a possible D gene (5 bases). Germline values: CDR1 KGHSH, CDR2 LQKENI. Trimming shortened V by 3 bases and J by 2 bases, and 10 bases separated the two germline ends. The CDR3 runs to 15 residues. This chain's CDR3 is CASSPRVSTNEKLFF. The CDR3 region has the DNA TGTGCCAGCTCACCCAGGGTTTCTACTAATGAAAAACTGTTTTTT. Based on the CDR3 plus reference TRBV18 and TRBJ1-4, the full variable domain is NAGVMQNPRHLVRRRGQEARLRCSPMKGHSHVYWYRQLPEEGLKFMVYLQKENIIDESGMPKERFSAEFPKEGPSILRIQQVVRGDSAAYFCASSPRVSTNEKLFFGSGTQLSVL.

This clone was counted only a few times. This chain links TRBV11-3 with TRBJ2-7; D is ambiguous. The V gene lost 3 bases and the J gene lost 2 bases, with 8 bases spanning the gap. Germline CDR1 is SGHNT and CDR2 is YENEEA. The CDR3 runs to 13 residues. The CDR3 reads CASSLDGPYEQYF. The CDR3 DNA sequence: TGTGCCAGCAGCTTGGACGGACCCTACGAGCAGTACTTC.

This chain's CDR3 is CASSPGQTGGNGYTF. In nucleotides, the CDR3 is TGTGCCAGCTCACCGGGACAGACAGGGGGAAATGGCTACACCTTC. This chain uses TRBV18 with TRBJ1-2, with TRBD1 matching 9 bases. The CDR3 length is 15 residues. The J segment lost 6 bases and the V segment lost 3 bases, leaving 8 bases of the junction unmatched. The germline gives CDR1 KGHSH, CDR2 LQKENI.

Notes on this clone: The same CDR3 arises from other DNA sequences in this sample as well. The rearrangement links TRBV5-1 to TRBJ2-4; D possibly corresponds to TRBD1 (5 bases). The germline CDR1 and CDR2 sequences are SGHRS and YFSETQ. Trimming took 0 bases from V and 7 from J, leaving 8 bases between them. The CDR3 runs 13 residues. The CDR3 region has the DNA TGCGCCAGCAGCTTGGACAGGACCAACATTCAGTACTTC. Translated: CASSLDRTNIQYF.